This T cell receptor beta chain originates from a study of blood T cells in healthy people across ages. The use of a sample-barcoded 5' primer and a J-beta primer mix characterized a second PCR of roughly 7 to 12 cycles. From the 5' RACE reads, TCRdb called clonotypes with MiXCR, one entry per CDR3 protein. The sample includes about a million distinct CDR3 sequences, roughly 51% of them seen just once. CDR3 length: 15 residues. V was pared by 5 bases and J by 1 base, with 6 bases of the junction left unmatched. Germline lookup yields CDR1 SGHTA and CDR2 FQGTGA. The rearrangement links TRBV7-3 to TRBJ1-1; 8 nucleotides line up with TRBD1. Sequences were obtained from blood. The sequence derives from an older woman in good health. CDR3 region: CASSPTGGANTEAFF. The CDR3, as DNA: TGTGCCAGCAGCCCCACAGGGGGGGCGAACACTGAAGCTTTCTTT.